This T cell receptor beta chain was observed in a study of cytomegalovirus exposure and HLA in healthy donors. Whole-study results and caveats: Both high specificity and high sensitivity reportedly marked the classifier's diagnosis of cytomegalovirus status.

It was with 60 Vbeta and 13 Jbeta primers that the PCR ran. The assay was immunoSEQ multiplex PCR, and TCRdb's table has in-frame clones only and misses some. The data contain over 150,000 clones, around 81% of them singletons. Per germline, CDR1 SGHRS and CDR2 YFSETQ. The CDR3 has 16 amino acids. V was clipped by 0 bases and J by 1 base, with 10 bases between them. Comment on this clone: Its antigen remains unidentified.

The rearrangement uses TRBV5-1 and TRBJ2-2; possible D gene TRBD2, 5 bases. The sequenced sample consisted of PBMCs. The TCR comes from a woman aged 50 to 60 in good health and CMV-seronegative. The CDR3 here is CASSLGLAGNTGELFF. CDR3 nucleotides: TGCGCCAGCAGCTTGGGGCTAGCCGGGAACACCGGGGAGCTGTTTTTT. Full variable domain (rest looked up from reference TRBV5-1 and TRBJ2-2): KAGVTQTPRYLIKTRGQQVTLSCSPISGHRSVSWYQQTPGQGLQFLFEYFSETQRNKGNFPGRFSGRQFSNSRSEMNVSTLELGDSALYLCASSLGLAGNTGELFFGEGSRLTVL.